Listed here are 2 T cell receptor beta chains from one sample, sequenced in a study of blood T cell repertoires in COVID-19. Clones were read by immunoSEQ multiplex PCR, and TCRdb kept only the in-frame ones, dropping some. The sample has about 170,000 clones, around 82% seen once. The sequencing sample was made of peripheral blood. These receptors all come from a man aged 60-69 years who had recovered from COVID-19.

This clone was seen a single time. The gene calls are TRBV6-6 and TRBJ1-2; no firm D call. The CDR3 spans 14 residues. Trimming removed 7 bases from V and 0 bases from J, with 12 bases in between. CDR1 is MNHNY, CDR2 SVGAGI, per germline (reference sequence). CDR3 amino acids: CASMREETNYGYTF. For the CDR3, the DNA is TGTGCCAGCATGAGGGAAGAAACTAACTATGGCTACACCTTC.

The chain employs TRBV14 and TRBJ1-2, with no clear D. The V and J ends lost 4 bases and 8 bases respectively, with 11 bases between them. This CDR3 region has 12 residues. The germline V gene has CDR1 SGHDN and CDR2 FVKESK. In DNA form, the CDR3 reads TGTGCCAGCAGCCCTGGTGGAGAGGGCTACACCTTC. It translates to CASSPGGEGYTF.